Below, 27 T cell receptor beta chains from the same sample are listed, as sequenced in a study of regulatory T cells in long-lasting Graves disease. The authors built TCR beta libraries using iRepertoire HTBI primers and Arm-PCR of CDR3 regions. A single record per CDR3 protein comes from TCRdb applying MiXCR to the multiplex PCR reads. The table shows approximately 540,000 distinct CDR3 sequences, with approximately 12% occurring only once. Described time point: newly diagnosed GD, antithyroid drugs for less than 3 months. Construction of the TCR library relied on RNA isolated from PBMCs. This sample also appeared in a second study, on T cells in Graves' hyperthyroidism and ophthalmopathy.

The sample in question was peripheral blood mononuclear cells (PBMCs), obtained at new diagnosis, from a patient treated with antithyroid drugs. These receptors were taken from a woman between 25 and 40 years old with Graves disease.

This chain uses TRBV5-6 with TRBJ2-1; 16 nucleotides align to TRBD2. Trimming removed 5 bases from V and 0 bases from J; junction bases left unmatched: 8. CDR1 is SGHDT, CDR2 YYEEEE, per germline. The CDR3 totals 19 residues. Here the CDR3 reads CASRGLAGGPSSSYNEQFF. In nucleotides, the CDR3 is TGTGCCAGCAGGGGACTAGCGGGAGGGCCTTCGAGCTCCTACAATGAGCAGTTCTTC. Based on the CDR3 plus reference TRBV5-6 and TRBJ2-1, the full variable domain is DAGVTQSPTHLIKTRGQQVTLRCSPKSGHDTVSWYQQALGQGPQFIFQYYEEEERQRGNFPDRFSGHQFPNYSSELNVNALLLGDSALYLCASRGLAGGPSSSYNEQFFGPGTRLTVL.

J is TRBJ2-4 and V is TRBV4-1; 11 bases match TRBD1. The CDR3 totals 18 residues. The junction had 5 bases not matched to a gene; V was cut back by 1 base and J by 0 bases. The germline V gene encodes CDR1 MGHRA and CDR2 YSYEKL. CDR3 DNA: TGCGCCAGCAGCCAAGGGACAGGGGGCCCGTTAGCCAAAAACATTCAGTACTTC. This translates into CASSQGTGGPLAKNIQYF.

The chain carries TRBV6-5 and TRBJ2-1; TRBD2 aligns across 7 bases. This CDR3 comprises 13 residues. Germline values: CDR1 MNHEY, CDR2 SVGAGI. Germline trimming cut 0 bases from V and 12 bases from J; bases unmatched to any gene: 5. CDR3 loop: CASSYSGPGGQFF. CDR3 DNA: TGTGCCAGCAGTTACTCAGGGCCGGGGGGGCAGTTCTTC.

There are many counts of this clonotype. The genes are TRBV2 and TRBJ1-1; D call uncertain. This CDR3 is built from 12 residues. Germline assignment: CDR1 SNHLY and CDR2 FYNNEI. Trimming left V 7 bases short and J 1 base short, with 7 bases between. As DNA, the CDR3 is TGTGCCAGCAAAGGAAGGAACACTGAAGCTTTCTTT. Translated, it gives CASKGRNTEAFF.

This clonotype showed up many times. This chain joins TRBV9 and TRBJ2-3; D is possibly TRBD2 (6 bases). Deletions cut 4 bases from V and 9 bases from J, with 12 bases between. In germline, CDR1 is SGDLS, CDR2 YYNGEE. The CDR3 runs 12 residues. CDR3: CASSTEEGTQYF. For the CDR3, the DNA is TGTGCCAGCAGCACAGAGGAGGGGACGCAGTATTTT.

This clonotype came up many times. The chain uses TRBV19 and TRBJ2-7; 9 nucleotides align to TRBD1. CDR1 is LNHDA and CDR2 is SQIVND in the germline V gene (reference sequence). V shed 6 bases and J 3 bases; nucleotides not matched to a gene: 9. The CDR3 sequence is 15 residues long. The CDR3 spells CASRPATGGIYEQYF. Written as DNA, the CDR3 is TGTGCCAGTAGACCTGCGACAGGGGGTATCTACGAGCAGTACTTC.

This clonotype was seen at least ten times. The chain is built from TRBV30 and TRBJ2-1; 9 positions match TRBD2. The germline gives CDR1 GTSNPN, CDR2 SVGIG (reference sequence). This CDR3 has 13 residues. Trimming at V came to 8 bases and at J to 2 bases, leaving 4 bases not matched to a gene. The CDR3 here is CAAEREAYNEQFF. In nucleotides, the CDR3 is TGTGCCGCAGAGCGGGAGGCCTACAATGAGCAGTTCTTC.

On this clonotype itself: A junction end diverges from the germline sequence, so it may reflect a read error. CDR3 DNA sequence: TGTGCCAGCTCATCGAACAGGGGGAACGCCGGGGAGCTGTTTTTT. Its translation is CASSSNRGNAGELFF. V usage is TRBV18 and J usage is TRBJ2-2; TRBD1 matches at 8 bases. Germline V gene lookup returns CDR1 KGHSH and CDR2 LQKENI. The CDR3 is 15 residues long.

This clonotype has at least ten counts. The CDR3 protein is CASNDRLTDTQYF. The DNA for the CDR3 is TGTGCCAGCAATGACAGGCTTACAGATACGCAGTATTTT. The chain couples TRBV2 to TRBJ2-3; maybe TRBD1 (6 bases). The V end lost 7 bases, the J end lost 3 bases, and 11 bases lay between the germline ends. The CDR3 length is 13 residues. Germline V gene sequence: CDR1 SNHLY, CDR2 FYNNEI.

The chain employs TRBV30 and TRBJ1-6; 9 bases match TRBD1. The V segment lost 4 bases and the J segment 6 bases; nucleotides outside the gene matches: 1. The germline V gene encodes CDR1 GTSNPN and CDR2 SVGIG (reference sequence). This CDR3 region has 13 residues. The CDR3, as DNA: TGTGCCTGGACGACAGGGGGTAATTCACCCCTCCACTTT. This translates into CAWTTGGNSPLHF.

The rearrangement uses TRBV9 and TRBJ2-7; 10 bases line up with TRBD2. The CDR3 is made up of 15 amino acids. Losses at the gene ends were 1 base for V and 3 bases for J; bases not matched to a gene: 4. CDR1 is SGDLS, CDR2 YYNGEE, per germline. In DNA, the CDR3 is TGTGCCAGCAGCGTACAGCCTAGCGGGGGCTACGAGCAGTACTTC. This codes for CASSVQPSGGYEQYF.

This clonotype appeared many times. This chain joins TRBV7-8 and TRBJ2-7; 10 bases agree with TRBD2. Germline lookup yields CDR1 SGHVS and CDR2 FQNEAQ. The CDR3 runs 19 residues. The V gene end was trimmed by 1 base and the J gene end by 2 bases; junction bases not matched to a gene: 14. As DNA, the CDR3 is TGTGCCAGCAGCTTAGTCTTGAGTCCGGAGCGGGAGGGCACCTACGAGCAGTACTTC. This codes for CASSLVLSPEREGTYEQYF. Full variable domain (rest looked up from reference TRBV7-8 and TRBJ2-7): GAGVSQSPRYKVAKRGQDVALRCDPISGHVSLFWYQQALGQGPEFLTYFQNEAQLDKSGLPSDRFFAERPEGSVSTLKIQRTQQEDSAVYLCASSLVLSPEREGTYEQYFGPGTRLTVT.

In this sample, this clonotype turned up a few times. The V gene is TRBV5-4, the J gene TRBJ2-5; a weak D match, TRBD1 (5 bases). V lost 7 bases and J 5 bases, leaving 12 bases between the germline ends. CDR3 length: 12 amino acids. Germline assignment: CDR1 SGHNT and CDR2 YYREEE (reference sequence). The CDR3 sequence: CASHDSMETQYF. The CDR3 nucleotides are TGTGCCAGCCATGACAGTATGGAGACCCAGTACTTC.

This clonotype was seen ten or more times. The CDR3 nucleotides are TGTGCCAGCAGCACTCGGACTAGCGGGAGGGGGTTGAAGCAGTACTTC. It translates to CASSTRTSGRGLKQYF. This chain links TRBV6-1 with TRBJ2-7, with 15 bases that match TRBD2. The germline V gene encodes CDR1 MNHNS and CDR2 SASEGT. Germline trimming cut 6 bases from V and 8 bases from J; bases unmatched to any gene: 11. The CDR3 consists of 16 residues.

This clonotype was picked up many times. The rearrangement joins TRBV19 to TRBJ2-2; 7 nucleotides agree with TRBD2. This CDR3 is built from 16 residues. Germline assignment: CDR1 LNHDA and CDR2 SQIVND (reference sequence). V was pared by 2 bases and J by 4 bases, with 7 bases of the junction left unmatched. CDR3 residues: CASSIRAGALTGELFF. CDR3 sequence (DNA): TGTGCCAGTAGTATAAGGGCGGGAGCCCTCACCGGGGAGCTGTTTTTT.

This sequence joins TRBV29-1 and TRBJ2-1; the match to TRBD2 covers 9 bases. The junction had 17 bases not matched to a gene; V was cut back by 8 bases and J by 6 bases. The germline gives CDR1 SQVTM, CDR2 ANQGSEA. CDR3 length: 16 residues. The CDR3 DNA is TGCAGCTCCACCCCCTTGGCGGGAGGGTTTGTCAATGAGCAGTTCTTC. This sequence encodes CSSTPLAGGFVNEQFF.

The J gene is TRBJ2-2, the V gene TRBV5-1; D is uncertain. In germline, CDR1 is SGHRS, CDR2 YFSETQ. The CDR3 has 15 amino acids. The germline V and J ends were trimmed by 4 bases and 4 bases, with 14 bases remaining between them. In DNA, the CDR3 is TGCGCCAGCAGCCCTATGGGATTGGCCACCGGGGAGCTGTTTTTT. Translating it yields CASSPMGLATGELFF.

This clonotype was recorded at least ten times. J is TRBJ2-2 and V is TRBV9; 13 bases are a match to TRBD2. V shed 4 bases and J 7 bases; nucleotides not matched to a gene: 7. From germline, CDR1 is SGDLS and CDR2 YYNGEE. This CDR3 comprises 16 residues. CDR3 in amino acids: CASSLTSGRAFGELFF. In nucleotides, the CDR3 is TGTGCCAGCAGCCTCACTAGCGGGAGGGCCTTCGGGGAGCTGTTTTTT. Complete variable domain (other parts from reference TRBV9 and TRBJ2-2): DSGVTQTPKHLITATGQRVTLRCSPRSGDLSVYWYQQSLDQGLQFLIQYYNGEERAKGNILERFSAQQFPDLHSELNLSSLELGDSALYFCASSLTSGRAFGELFFGEGSRLTVL.

This clonotype was seen at least ten times. The chain links TRBV5-1 to TRBJ1-1; D gene ambiguous. Deletions cut 4 bases from V and 3 bases from J, with 13 bases between. Germline CDR1 SGHRS, CDR2 YFSETQ. The CDR3 has 14 residues. The CDR3, as DNA: TGCGCCAGCAGCCCCACCGGGCAGTACACTGAAGCTTTCTTT. Translated: CASSPTGQYTEAFF.

This clonotype appeared many times. The chain employs TRBV19 and TRBJ2-3; TRBD2 aligns across 7 bases. The CDR3 is 16 amino acids. CDR1 is LNHDA and CDR2 is SQIVND in the germline V gene (reference sequence). Trimming cost V 0 bases and J 3 bases; bases outside gene matches: 6. Here the CDR3 DNA reads TGTGCCAGTAGTATAGATCGGGGCGGGAGTACAGATACGCAGTATTTT. Translation gives CASSIDRGGSTDTQYF.

This clonotype occurred many times. The chain is built from TRBV28 and TRBJ2-2; 15 bases align to TRBD2. The CDR3 runs to 16 residues. Losses at the gene ends were 8 bases for V and 0 bases for J; bases not matched to a gene: 1. The germline V gene has CDR1 MDHEN and CDR2 SYDVKM. In DNA, the CDR3 is TGTGCCAGCGGGACTAGCGGGAGGTCGAACACCGGGGAGCTGTTTTTT. It codes for CASGTSGRSNTGELFF.

This clonotype was detected ten times or more. The chain recombines TRBV30 with TRBJ1-1, with D possibly TRBD1 on 6 matching bases. Deletions cut 2 bases from V and 6 bases from J, with 10 bases between. The CDR3 covers 12 residues. From germline, CDR1 is GTSNPN and CDR2 SVGIG (reference sequence). This CDR3 reads CAWSSGTSEAFF. The CDR3 bases are TGTGCCTGGAGTTCCGGGACATCTGAAGCTTTCTTT.

This clonotype was recorded at least ten times. This chain uses TRBV11-2 with TRBJ2-5, with 8 bases identical to TRBD2. Trimming at V came to 7 bases and at J to 1 base, leaving 5 bases not matched to a gene. This CDR3 has 14 amino acids. Germline CDR1 is SGHAT and CDR2 is FQNNGV. CDR3 amino acids: CASTHGLAQETQYF. The CDR3 nucleotides are TGTGCCAGCACCCACGGACTAGCCCAAGAGACCCAGTACTTC.

This clonotype was counted ten times or more. V and J are TRBV13 and TRBJ1-6, with a possible D match to TRBD1 (6 bases). The CDR3 spans 19 residues. V was shortened by 4 bases and J by 8 bases, with 27 bases between the two germline ends. The germline gives CDR1 PRHDT, CDR2 FYEKMQ (reference sequence). The CDR3 sequence: CASSSSGWDTESRDSPLHF. The CDR3 DNA is TGTGCCAGCAGCTCCAGCGGTTGGGACACGGAGTCGAGGGATTCACCCCTCCACTTT.

This clonotype occurred many times. The chain recombines TRBV7-2 with TRBJ2-1; 12 bases agree with TRBD2. Germline V gene sequence: CDR1 SGHTA, CDR2 FQGNSA. The J segment lost 0 bases and the V segment lost 6 bases, leaving 3 bases of the junction unmatched. This CDR3 spans 16 amino acids. The CDR3 region has the DNA TGTGCCAGCAGACGACTAGCGGGAGCCTCCTACAATGAGCAGTTCTTC. Translated: CASRRLAGASYNEQFF.

This chain joins TRBV10-2 and TRBJ2-3; unclear D gene. The CDR3 is 12 residues long. Germline V gene data show CDR1 as WSHSY and CDR2 as SAAADI. V was clipped by 6 bases and J by 2 bases, with 6 bases between them. The CDR3 spells CASRQATDTQYF. The DNA of the CDR3 is TGCGCCAGCAGGCAGGCCACAGATACGCAGTATTTT.

This clonotype was counted many times. The V and J genes are TRBV27 and TRBJ2-7; 14 positions match TRBD2. Germline V lookup: CDR1 MNHEY, CDR2 SMNVEV (reference sequence). CDR3 size: 16 residues. J was trimmed by 3 bases and V by 5 bases; bases with no gene match: 6. CDR3 sequence (DNA): TGTGCCAGCAGTCGACTAGCGGGAGGGCCGATCTACGAGCAGTACTTC. It yields the protein CASSRLAGGPIYEQYF.